This TCR beta chain was obtained from a study of T cells in Graves' hyperthyroidism and ophthalmopathy (dated by TCRdb to the late 2010s). Looking at the study overall: Peripheral blood was collected at initial diagnosis, before any treatment. To identify distinguishing TCR V-J signatures, a discovery cohort of about 95 patients was used, comprising 43 with Graves' ophthalmopathy and approximately 57 with stable Graves' hyperthyroidism. Prospective prediction of ophthalmopathy was tested in an independent validation cohort of 18 to 20 hyperthyroidism patients and 17 patients who later progressed to ophthalmopathy. The 100 or so discovery patients were randomly split 7:3 into training and test sets. Thyroid tissue and blood T-cell repertoires from more than five Graves' hyperthyroidism patients were also compared in the study. After sampling, hyperthyroidism patients received methimazole starting at 30 mg daily, and ophthalmopathy patients received high-dose intravenous methylprednisolone. The paper describes TCR Vbeta CDR3 sequencing of 140 or so peripheral blood samples, made up of around 41 ophthalmopathy patients, around 73 hyperthyroidism patients and 17 progressor patients.

What the study reported, not specific to this receptor: In validation, the model predicted progression to ophthalmopathy with approximately 71% sensitivity and approximately 74% specificity, a median of 6.5 months before onset. In cross-validation, a model built on a 13 V-J signature told ophthalmopathy apart from stable hyperthyroidism with approximately 90% sensitivity and roughly 81% specificity, and in testing the same model reached 80%/75%. No statistical method was used to set the sample size in advance, and investigators knew the group allocation. Most expanded thyroid clonotypes (frequency above 0.001) were also found in blood, which suggests that blood repertoires may mirror thyroid immune responses.

Note on this clonotype: Its antigen remains unidentified. No base quality values were provided; no much bigger clone lies one nucleotide off.

The hyperthyroidism patients were between 18 and 65 years old and newly diagnosed, with a disease duration of less than 2 months. The study excluded patients with uncontrolled infections, other autoimmune diseases, pregnancy or lactation. Diagnoses were based on clinical symptoms, serum thyroxine and TRAb, thyroid ultrasound and orbital computed tomography. Blood from progressor patients was collected at the time of first diagnosis with hyperthyroidism, before any ophthalmopathy symptoms had appeared. Ficoll-Paque density gradient centrifugation was used to isolate PBMCs from 8.5 to 10 ml of fresh peripheral blood. Progressor patients were initially diagnosed with Graves' hyperthyroidism and developed ophthalmopathy during follow-up. Total RNA was extracted using Trizol reagent, and RNA quality was assessed on an Agilent 2100 Bioanalyzer. Inclusive of the bounding cysteine and phenylalanine, the CDR3 is 14 residues long. Only the CDR3 portion is preserved as DNA: 42 bases, with reading frame beginning at the first base. Based on the germline V gene, the CDR1 and CDR2 sequences are SGHDN and FVKESK.

The TCR beta CDR3 regions were amplified from the RNA transcripts. The first round of RT-PCR for the TCR CDR3 was performed with the HTBI primer set and the Qiagen OneStep RT-PCR kit. Libraries were constructed in a second round of multiplex PCR, after which size selection and purification were performed. The libraries were sequenced on an Illumina HiSeq2000 using paired-end 100 bp reads. The study's own analysis went as follows. SOAPnuke was used to process the raw data, with reads discarded if the reads contained adapters or uncalled bases, had a mean Phred below 15, or lacked an exact constant-primer or identifier match. COPE v1.2.5 was used to merge the high-quality paired reads, and each unique nucleotide sequence was defined as a clonotype. MiTCR v1.1 was used to align clonotypes to the IMGT TRBV, TRBD and TRBJ reference segments. Only V-J combinations with frequency above 0.0001, covering about 99% of repertoires, were analysed. The TCS score was defined as the ratio of F50 (clonal expansion) to E x V (chaos), calculated using BLOSUM62-based TCRdist between CDR3 peptides within each V-J. Welch's t-statistics and random forest reduced 450 to 600 V-J features to 10 to 15, which were used in a naive Bayes classifier (R e1071). Starting from the raw public reads, TCRdb applied fastp trimming at Q25, assembled clones with MiXCR and retained in-frame beta chains. All rows with the same CDR3 protein become a single entry with the most common DNA and genes. The V and J calls were not made by the authors but by TCRdb's processing. Present in this sample are nearly 600,000 distinct CDR3 sequences, about 14% of which were seen just once. 5.8% of the sample is taken by the ten largest.

Sequenced material: blood. The receptor's source is a woman between 25 and 40 years old with Graves' hyperthyroidism that later progressed to Graves' ophthalmopathy. The rearranged chain carries TRBV14 and TRBJ2-3; no D gene can be assigned with confidence. The DNA reads as follows: TGTACCACTACCGGAGAAGGAGCGCCAGATACGCAGTATTTT. Protein translation: CTTTGEGAPDTQYF.